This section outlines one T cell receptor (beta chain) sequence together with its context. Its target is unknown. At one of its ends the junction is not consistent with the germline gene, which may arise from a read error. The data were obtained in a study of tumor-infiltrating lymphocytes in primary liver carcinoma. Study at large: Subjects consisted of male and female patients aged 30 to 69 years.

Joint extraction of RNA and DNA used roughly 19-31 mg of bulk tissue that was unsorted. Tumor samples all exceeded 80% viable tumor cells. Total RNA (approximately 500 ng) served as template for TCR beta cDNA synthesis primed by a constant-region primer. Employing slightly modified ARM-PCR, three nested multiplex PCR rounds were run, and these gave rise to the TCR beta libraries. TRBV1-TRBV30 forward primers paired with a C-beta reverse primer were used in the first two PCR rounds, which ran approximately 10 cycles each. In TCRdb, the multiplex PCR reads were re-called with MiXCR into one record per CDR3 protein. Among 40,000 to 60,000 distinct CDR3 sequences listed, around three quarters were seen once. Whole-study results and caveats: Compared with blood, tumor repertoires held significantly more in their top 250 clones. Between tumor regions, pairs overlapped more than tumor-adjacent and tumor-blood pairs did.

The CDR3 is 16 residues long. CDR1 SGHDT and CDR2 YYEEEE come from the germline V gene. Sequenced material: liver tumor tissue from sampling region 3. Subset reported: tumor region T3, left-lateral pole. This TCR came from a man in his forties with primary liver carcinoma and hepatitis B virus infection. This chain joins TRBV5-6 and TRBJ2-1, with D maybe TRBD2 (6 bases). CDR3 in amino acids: CANSLEGGSSYNEQFF. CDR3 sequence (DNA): TGTGCCAACAGCTTGGAGGGCGGAAGTTCCTACAATGAGCAGTTCTTC. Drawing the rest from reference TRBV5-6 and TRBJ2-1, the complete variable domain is DAGVTQSPTHLIKTRGQQVTLRCSPKSGHDTVSWYQQALGQGPQFIFQYYEEEERQRGNFPDRFSGHQFPNYSSELNVNALLLGDSALYLCANSLEGGSSYNEQFFGPGTRLTVL.